This T cell receptor beta chain emerged from a study of graft-versus-host responses after intestinal transplantation. Study context: Each of the recipients got a multivisceral, liver-intestinal, or isolated intestinal transplant. Every one of the recipients received anti-thymocyte globulin induction and afterwards took tacrolimus and steroids for around 3 years. General study findings and limits: Where graft-donor T cell macrochimerism was present, patients had high graft-versus-host to host-versus-graft clonal ratios in allografts. Recipient marrow harbored GvH clones, some of which surfaced first in ileum or blood.

A word on this clone: Its cognate antigen is unknown.

The data were produced by immunoSEQ multiplex PCR, yet TCRdb's version contains in-frame clones alone and is incomplete. Of approximately 82,000 clones listed, 90% to 95% are singletons. The TCR sequence derives from a human donor who was the organ donor for an intestinal transplant. This specimen was unstimulated CD8+ T cells sorted from spleen or lymph node cells, taken before transplant.

The CDR3 DNA follows: TGTGCCAGTAGTATGGGGGGGGTCGGGGAGCTGTTTTTT. Its protein is CASSMGGVGELFF. The J gene is TRBJ2-2, the V gene TRBV19; 7 bases are shared with TRBD2. The V and J ends lost 3 bases and 7 bases, in that order; junction bases with no gene match: 2. This CDR3 comprises 13 residues. Germline CDR1 reads LNHDA; CDR2 reads SQIVND (reference sequence). Together with reference TRBV19 and TRBJ2-2, the CDR3 gives the full variable domain: DGGITQSPKYLFRKEGQNVTLSCEQNLNHDAMYWYRQDPGQGLRLIYYSQIVNDFQKGDIAEGYSVSREKKESFPLTVTSAQKNPTAFYLCASSMGGVGELFFGEGSRLTVL.